Included here is one TCR beta chain sequence, with context. Measured with immunoSEQ multiplex PCR; TCRdb has only the in-frame clones, and not every one. Among some 340,000 clones, 90% to 95% were seen once, and the ten largest hold roughly 3.9%. This sample stems from a study of blood T cell repertoires in COVID-19. V lost 6 bases to trimming and J lost 2 bases; unmatched junction nucleotides: 4. Germline values: CDR1 MNHEY, CDR2 SVGAGI. This CDR3 has 14 residues. The sequence derives from a woman in her 30s who had been exposed to COVID-19. Material: PBMCs or T cells enriched from blood (not recorded which). This chain links TRBV6-5 with TRBJ1-5; the match to TRBD1 covers 7 bases. The DNA for the CDR3 is TGTGCCAGCAGCCCCAGGGGGGGCAATCAGCCCCAGCATTTT. Residues: CASSPRGGNQPQHF.